A selection of T cell receptor beta chains follows, all from one sample in a study of cytomegalovirus exposure and HLA in healthy donors. Sequencing used immunoSEQ multiplex PCR; TCRdb keeps in-frame clones, though not all of them. Here the sample spans tens of thousands of clones, around 68% being singletons. Sequencing used PBMCs. These receptors came from a woman aged 40 to 50 in good health and CMV-seropositive. CDR3s include the opening cysteine and the closing phenylalanine or tryptophan. A D gene is named only where the DNA matches it firmly. Some rows mark clone size as missing; the rest say once, few, many or name a class of expanded clone.

J gene: TRBJ1-2
V gene: TRBV4-3
clone size: .
D gene: .
CDR3 protein: CASSQITGNNYGYTF
CDR3 DNA: TGCGCCAGCAGCCAGATAACAGGGAATAACTATGGCTACACCTTC

J gene: TRBJ2-3
V gene: TRBV7-2
clone size: .
D gene: .
CDR3 protein: CASSPRSYPSTDTQYF
CDR3 DNA: TGTGCCAGCAGCCCGCGATCCTACCCTAGCACAGATACGCAGTATTTT

J gene: TRBJ1-2
V gene: TRBV6-5
clone size: few
D gene: .
CDR3 protein: CASGRAGGYGYTF
CDR3 DNA: TGTGCCAGCGGGAGGGCGGGAGGCTATGGCTACACCTTC

J gene: TRBJ1-5
V gene: TRBV7-2
clone size: few
D gene: TRBD1
CDR3 protein: CASSLGGQGTQPQHF
CDR3 DNA: TGTGCCAGCAGCTTAGGGGGACAGGGAACTCAGCCCCAGCATTTT

J gene: TRBJ2-4
V gene: TRBV6-5
clone size: .
D gene: TRBD1
CDR3 protein: CASSHPDRGGIQYF
CDR3 DNA: TGTGCCAGCAGTCATCCTGACAGGGGTGGCATTCAGTACTTC

J gene: TRBJ1-1
V gene: TRBV2
clone size: .
D gene: TRBD1
CDR3 protein: CASLYRGETMEAFF
CDR3 DNA: TGTGCCAGCTTATACAGGGGGGAGACTATGGAAGCTTTCTTT

J gene: TRBJ2-3
V gene: TRBV9
clone size: .
D gene: TRBD2
CDR3 protein: CASTPAGGGTDTQYF
CDR3 DNA: TGTGCCAGCACCCCAGCGGGAGGCGGGACAGATACGCAGTATTTT

J gene: TRBJ1-2
V gene: TRBV28
clone size: .
D gene: TRBD1
CDR3 protein: CASLGDRRNYGYTF
CDR3 DNA: TGTGCCAGCCTGGGGGACAGGCGTAACTATGGCTACACCTTC

J gene: TRBJ2-3
V gene: TRBV7-2
clone size: .
D gene: TRBD1
CDR3 protein: CASSSGTGLTDTQYF
CDR3 DNA: TGTGCCAGCAGCTCCGGGACAGGGTTAACAGATACGCAGTATTTT

J gene: TRBJ1-2
V gene: TRBV4-3
clone size: .
D gene: .
CDR3 protein: CASSQGRQAIWYGYTF
CDR3 DNA: TGCGCCAGCAGCCAAGGACGTCAGGCGATTTGGTATGGCTACACCTTC

J gene: TRBJ2-7
V gene: TRBV2
clone size: .
D gene: TRBD1
CDR3 protein: CASSQRTGGSYEQYF
CDR3 DNA: TGTGCCAGCAGTCAACGGACAGGGGGCTCCTACGAGCAGTACTTC

J gene: TRBJ2-3
V gene: TRBV15
clone size: .
D gene: .
CDR3 protein: CATSRAQGGTDTQYF
CDR3 DNA: TGTGCCACCAGCAGAGCACAGGGTGGGACAGATACGCAGTATTTT

J gene: TRBJ2-1
V gene: TRBV7-9
clone size: few
D gene: .
CDR3 protein: CSSSLGSSAQFF
CDR3 DNA: TGTTCCAGCAGCTTAGGGTCTAGTGCTCAGTTCTTC

J gene: TRBJ2-7
V gene: TRBV28
clone size: .
D gene: TRBD2
CDR3 protein: CASRGLASYEQYF
CDR3 DNA: TGTGCCAGCAGGGGACTAGCCTCCTACGAGCAGTACTTC

J gene: TRBJ2-7
V gene: TRBV5-4
clone size: .
D gene: TRBD2
CDR3 protein: CASSPGTSGTYEQYF
CDR3 DNA: TGTGCCAGCAGTCCCGGGACTAGCGGGACCTACGAGCAGTACTTC

J gene: TRBJ1-5
V gene: TRBV9
clone size: .
D gene: .
CDR3 protein: CASSPLREPQHF
CDR3 DNA: TGTGCCAGCAGCCCCCTCCGGGAGCCCCAGCATTTT

J gene: TRBJ1-1
V gene: TRBV9
clone size: once
D gene: .
CDR3 protein: CASSATGYTEAFF
CDR3 DNA: TGTGCCAGCAGCGCTACAGGGTACACTGAAGCTTTCTTT

J gene: TRBJ2-7
V gene: TRBV13
clone size: .
D gene: .
CDR3 protein: CASSSNQGYEQYF
CDR3 DNA: TGTGCCAGCAGCTCCAATCAGGGCTACGAGCAGTACTTC

J gene: TRBJ2-7
V gene: TRBV6-1
clone size: .
D gene: .
CDR3 protein: CASSSTGSHEQYF
CDR3 DNA: TGTGCCAGCAGCTCCACAGGGAGCCACGAGCAGTACTTC

J gene: TRBJ2-1
V gene: TRBV29-1
clone size: .
D gene: .
CDR3 protein: CSVDWAAGISYNEQFF
CDR3 DNA: TGCAGCGTTGATTGGGCGGCGGGAATCTCCTACAATGAGCAGTTCTTC

J gene: TRBJ1-5
V gene: TRBV6-5
clone size: .
D gene: TRBD1
CDR3 protein: CASSYSGGGGWPQHF
CDR3 DNA: TGTGCCAGCAGTTACTCAGGGGGCGGTGGGTGGCCCCAGCATTTT

J gene: TRBJ1-5
V gene: TRBV28
clone size: few
D gene: TRBD1
CDR3 protein: CASSGQANQPQHF
CDR3 DNA: TGTGCCAGCTCAGGACAGGCAAATCAGCCCCAGCATTTT

J gene: TRBJ2-1
V gene: TRBV6-1
clone size: .
D gene: TRBD2
CDR3 protein: CASRGTSGISAEQFF
CDR3 DNA: TGTGCCAGCAGGGGTACAAGCGGGATAAGCGCAGAGCAGTTCTTC

J gene: TRBJ1-1
V gene: TRBV27
clone size: .
D gene: .
CDR3 protein: CASSQNLGGEAFF
CDR3 DNA: TGTGCCAGCAGTCAGAACCTCGGGGGTGAAGCTTTCTTT